One sample yielded the 25 T cell receptor beta chains listed below, sequenced in a study of beta chain features in type 1 diabetes. Regarding the study as a whole: All four CD4+ subsets of Type 1 diabetes patients contained TCRB CDR3s that were moderately but significantly shorter.

The isolated RNA, all of it, was reverse transcribed, so expressed TCRB transcripts were what got sequenced. TCRdb's copy holds only in-frame clones and misses some; the assay was immunoSEQ multiplex PCR. The data show some 190,000 clones, about 8% seen once. The antigens of these receptors remain unknown. The sequenced sample was central memory CD4+ T cells from blood. Receptors were obtained from a woman in her forties with type 1 diabetes.

This clone showed up many times. The chain uses TRBV2 and TRBJ2-7, with D maybe TRBD1 (6 bases). The CDR3 covers 13 residues. V lost 7 bases to trimming and J lost 1 base, with 11 bases between them. The germline V gene encodes CDR1 SNHLY and CDR2 FYNNEI. The CDR3 region is CASIDDRSYEQYF. Here the CDR3 DNA reads TGTGCCAGCATCGACGACAGGTCCTACGAGCAGTACTTC.

J is TRBJ2-1 and V is TRBV7-3, with 8 bases that match TRBD2. CDR1 is SGHTA and CDR2 is FQGTGA in the germline V gene. V shed 5 bases and J 2 bases; nucleotides not matched to a gene: 8. CDR3 size: 16 residues. The CDR3 nucleotides are TGTGCCAGCAGCCCGAGGACTAGCCCACCCTACAATGAGCAGTTCTTC. Translation: CASSPRTSPPYNEQFF.

At least ten counts were recorded for this clone. This chain uses TRBV30 with TRBJ2-1; 7 bases are a match to TRBD2. V was pared by 2 bases and J by 7 bases, with 8 bases of the junction left unmatched. This CDR3 has 14 residues. The germline V gene encodes CDR1 GTSNPN and CDR2 SVGIG (reference sequence). Written as DNA, the CDR3 is TGTGCCTGGAGTTGGGGCGGGAGTAGGAATGAGCAGTTCTTC. Translation gives CAWSWGGSRNEQFF.

The chain links TRBV5-1 to TRBJ2-5; possible D gene TRBD1, 6 bases. The V gene lost 0 bases and the J gene lost 4 bases, with 13 bases spanning the gap. This CDR3 has 15 residues. CDR1 is SGHRS and CDR2 is YFSETQ in the germline V gene. CDR3 sequence (DNA): TGCGCCAGCAGCTTGGGGCAGGGGCACGGAGAGACCCAGTACTTC. Protein: CASSLGQGHGETQYF. The complete variable domain, with remaining parts taken from reference TRBV5-1 and TRBJ2-5, reads KAGVTQTPRYLIKTRGQQVTLSCSPISGHRSVSWYQQTPGQGLQFLFEYFSETQRNKGNFPGRFSGRQFSNSRSEMNVSTLELGDSALYLCASSLGQGHGETQYFGPGTRLLVL.

The chain has TRBV9 and TRBJ2-1; 11 positions match TRBD2. This CDR3 comprises 15 residues. Trimming cost V 0 bases and J 6 bases; bases outside gene matches: 2. Germline CDR1 reads SGDLS; CDR2 reads YYNGEE. CDR3 nucleotide sequence: TGTGCCAGCAGCGTAGCTAGCGGGAGGCCCAATGAGCAGTTCTTC. It yields the protein CASSVASGRPNEQFF.

Concerning this clone: This sample includes further DNA sequences coding for the same CDR3. V is TRBV5-1 and J is TRBJ1-1; TRBD1 is a possible D gene (5 bases). CDR3 length: 14 residues. V shed 2 bases and J shed 1 base, with 9 bases lying between them. CDR1 SGHRS and CDR2 YFSETQ come from the germline V gene. The CDR3 nucleotides are TGCGCCAGCAGCTTCGACAGCTCGAACACTGAAGCTTTCTTT. This encodes CASSFDSSNTEAFF. The complete variable domain, with remaining parts taken from reference TRBV5-1 and TRBJ1-1, reads KAGVTQTPRYLIKTRGQQVTLSCSPISGHRSVSWYQQTPGQGLQFLFEYFSETQRNKGNFPGRFSGRQFSNSRSEMNVSTLELGDSALYLCASSFDSSNTEAFFGQGTRLTVV.

This clone was detected a few times. The rearrangement joins TRBV6-1 to TRBJ2-7; 9 positions agree with TRBD2. Unmatched junction bases numbered 6, after V lost 8 bases and J lost 1 base. This CDR3 region has 14 residues. Per germline, CDR1 MNHNS and CDR2 SASEGT. CDR3 nucleotides: TGTGCCAGCGGCCATAGCGGGGGATCCTACGAGCAGTACTTC. Encoded protein: CASGHSGGSYEQYF.

V usage is TRBV7-2 and J usage is TRBJ2-1; D remains unclear. Germline V gene data show CDR1 as SGHTA and CDR2 as FQGNSA. The CDR3 runs to 14 residues. V lost 5 bases and J lost 3, with 11 bases in between. CDR3 residues: CASSPLELYNEQFF. CDR3 sequence (DNA): TGTGCCAGCAGCCCTTTGGAGCTCTACAATGAGCAGTTCTTC.

This clone was detected a few times. The chain couples TRBV29-1 to TRBJ2-2; maybe TRBD2 (5 bases). V was trimmed by 6 bases and J by 6 bases, leaving 23 bases between them. The CDR3 runs to 16 residues. CDR1 and CDR2 (germline): SQVTM, ANQGSEA. The DNA for the CDR3 is TGCAGCGTCGAAACGGGATCCCGATTACCGGCCGGGGAGCTGTTTTTT. It translates to CSVETGSRLPAGELFF.

This clone appeared a few times. The rearrangement links TRBV19 to TRBJ2-1; D unclear. V was shortened by 5 bases and J by 8 bases, with 13 bases between the two germline ends. Germline V CDR1 and CDR2: LNHDA, SQIVND (reference sequence). CDR3 length: 13 residues. The CDR3, as DNA: TGTGCCAGTAGTCTCGGATTAGCCGATGAGCAGTTCTTC. This gives the protein CASSLGLADEQFF.

This clone has ten or more counts. This chain links TRBV15 with TRBJ2-7; 7 bases fit TRBD1. The V gene's germline CDR1 is LNHNV and CDR2 YYDKDF (reference sequence). The V gene end was trimmed by 4 bases and the J gene end by 0 bases; junction bases not matched to a gene: 12. CDR3 length: 17 residues. CDR3 residues: CATSIHTGQVSSYEQYF. The CDR3, as DNA: TGTGCCACCAGCATCCACACCGGACAGGTGAGCTCCTACGAGCAGTACTTC.

This clone was seen more than once but under ten times. The chain couples TRBV5-1 to TRBJ1-5; a weak D match, TRBD1 (5 bases). V dropped 4 bases and J dropped 0 bases, with 11 bases sitting between them. CDR3 length: 15 residues. CDR1 and CDR2 (germline): SGHRS, YFSETQ. This CDR3 is CASSPGGNSNQPQHF. The CDR3 DNA reads TGCGCCAGCAGCCCCGGGGGGAATAGCAATCAGCCCCAGCATTTT.

The chain couples TRBV6-5 to TRBJ2-5; perhaps TRBD2 as D (6 bases). The V and J ends lost 2 bases and 9 bases respectively, with 16 bases between them. The CDR3 sequence is 14 residues long. Germline lookup yields CDR1 MNHEY and CDR2 SVGAGI. The DNA of the CDR3 is TGTGCCAGCAGTTACGGGGCTAGCGTTGAGGCCCAGTACTTC. Its translation is CASSYGASVEAQYF.

The chain combines TRBV10-3 with TRBJ2-7; 10 bases align to TRBD2. The CDR3 is made up of 15 amino acids. Germline CDR1 ENHRY, CDR2 SYGVKD. The junction had 7 bases not matched to a gene; V was cut back by 6 bases and J by 2 bases. CDR3 in amino acids: CAISLSGGVTYEQYF. The DNA of the CDR3 is TGTGCCATCAGCTTAAGCGGGGGGGTAACCTACGAGCAGTACTTC.

This clone was counted only a few times. The CDR3 nucleotides are TGTGCCAGCAGCTTTTTAACCGGGTCCTACGAGCAGTACTTC. Translation: CASSFLTGSYEQYF. V usage is TRBV7-9 and J usage is TRBJ2-7; no clear D. The ends were cut back, 3 bases at V and 1 base at J, with 10 bases in the middle. The CDR3 is made up of 14 amino acids. Germline CDR1 and CDR2: SEHNR and FQNEAQ (reference sequence).

The V call is TRBV27, the J call TRBJ2-5, with 8 bases matching TRBD1. Germline V gives CDR1 MNHEY, CDR2 SMNVEV (reference sequence). J lost 4 bases, V lost 6 bases, and 7 bases had no gene match. There are 14 residues in the CDR3. The CDR3 loop reads CASRREQGGETQYF. CDR3 bases: TGTGCCAGCAGGAGAGAACAGGGGGGAGAGACCCAGTACTTC.

This clone was detected only a few times. This chain joins TRBV7-9 and TRBJ2-7, with D possibly matching TRBD1 (5 bases). Trimming shortened V by 5 bases and J by 3 bases, and 14 bases separated the two germline ends. The CDR3 loop spans 14 amino acids. Looked up from germline, CDR1 is SEHNR and CDR2 is FQNEAQ (reference sequence). This CDR3 reads CASSPPDTYYEQYF. CDR3 coding DNA: TGTGCCAGCAGCCCTCCGGACACCTACTACGAGCAGTACTTC.

The chain recombines TRBV4-1 with TRBJ1-5; D gene uncertain. The V gene lost 4 bases and the J gene lost 2 bases, with 12 bases spanning the gap. The CDR3 loop spans 15 amino acids. The V gene's germline CDR1 is MGHRA and CDR2 YSYEKL. DNA of the CDR3: TGCGCCAGCAGCCGGGAGGGTAGTGGCAATCAGCCCCAGCATTTT. Amino acids: CASSREGSGNQPQHF.

The chain has TRBV11-2 and TRBJ2-7, with D uncertain. The length of the CDR3 is 12 residues. Germline assignment: CDR1 SGHAT and CDR2 FQNNGV. V was trimmed by 1 base and J by 13 bases, leaving 14 bases between them. The CDR3: CASSLVDHVAYF. DNA for the CDR3: TGTGCCAGCAGCTTAGTAGATCACGTAGCTTACTTC.

This chain links TRBV5-6 with TRBJ1-6; 10 positions agree with TRBD1. CDR3 size: 16 residues. Trimming removed 0 bases from V and 7 bases from J; junction bases left unmatched: 4. Looked up from germline, CDR1 is SGHDT and CDR2 is YYEEEE. CDR3 coding DNA: TGTGCCAGCAGCTTGGATATGGGACAGGGGAATTCACCCCTCCACTTT. Amino acids: CASSLDMGQGNSPLHF.

The chain employs TRBV7-9 and TRBJ2-2; D possibly corresponds to TRBD2 (7 bases). This CDR3 region has 16 residues. The germline gives CDR1 SEHNR, CDR2 FQNEAQ (reference sequence). The germline V and J ends were trimmed by 4 bases and 3 bases, with 15 bases remaining between them. The CDR3 nucleotides are TGTGCCAGCAGCTCCCGGGGGGCAGGCTACACCGGGGAGCTGTTTTTT. This translates into CASSSRGAGYTGELFF.

The V call is TRBV7-9, the J call TRBJ2-7; TRBD1 agrees at 7 bases. Looked up from germline, CDR1 is SEHNR and CDR2 is FQNEAQ (reference sequence). The V gene end was trimmed by 6 bases and the J gene end by 5 bases; junction bases not matched to a gene: 7. The CDR3 length is 13 residues. This chain's CDR3 is CASRQTGNDEQYF. CDR3 sequence (DNA): TGTGCCAGCAGGCAGACAGGGAACGACGAGCAGTACTTC.

This clone was seen at least ten times. Different DNA sequences within this sample yield the same CDR3. The chain couples TRBV7-2 to TRBJ2-5; D is undetermined. Germline CDR1 and CDR2: SGHTA and FQGNSA. This CDR3 spans 12 amino acids. V lost 6 bases to trimming and J lost 0 bases, with 5 bases between them. The CDR3 protein is CASSLYQETQYF. As DNA, the CDR3 is TGTGCCAGCAGTCTGTACCAAGAGACCCAGTACTTC.

This clone showed up just a few times. This rearrangement joins TRBV15 to TRBJ1-1; no firm D call. From germline, CDR1 is LNHNV and CDR2 YYDKDF (reference sequence). V gave up 0 bases and J gave up 1 base, with 9 bases separating them. The CDR3 covers 15 residues. CDR3 amino acids: CATSRDLAGNTEAFF. As DNA, the CDR3 is TGTGCCACCAGCAGAGATCTAGCCGGGAACACTGAAGCTTTCTTT.

The chain recombines TRBV7-2 with TRBJ2-5, with 7 positions matching TRBD2. CDR1 SGHTA and CDR2 FQGNSA come from the germline V gene. This CDR3 is built from 15 residues. V dropped 2 bases and J dropped 2; count of bases not matched to a gene: 5. CDR3 nucleotides: TGTGCCAGCAGCTTATGGTTGCGGGGGCAAGAGACCCAGTACTTC. Amino acid sequence: CASSLWLRGQETQYF.